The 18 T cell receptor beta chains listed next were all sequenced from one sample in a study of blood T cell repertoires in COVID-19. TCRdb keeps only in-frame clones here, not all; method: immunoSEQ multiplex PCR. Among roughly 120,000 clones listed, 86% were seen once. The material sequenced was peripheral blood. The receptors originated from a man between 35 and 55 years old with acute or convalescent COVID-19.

The CDR3 DNA follows: TGTGCCAGCAGTCCCGACGACAGGGTAGCTTTCTTT. Translating gives CASSPDDRVAFF. The V and J genes are TRBV27 and TRBJ1-1, with TRBD1 identical over 7 bases. The CDR3 totals 12 residues. Germline V gives CDR1 MNHEY, CDR2 SMNVEV (reference sequence). V was clipped by 5 bases and J by 10 bases; unmatched bases: 7.

The CDR3 protein is CASSSTGENTEAFF. CDR3 DNA: TGCGCCAGCAGCTCCACCGGGGAGAACACTGAAGCTTTCTTT. This chain uses TRBV5-1 with TRBJ1-1; no reliable D call. The germline V and J ends were trimmed by 3 bases and 1 base, with 10 bases remaining between them. The CDR3 loop spans 14 amino acids. The V gene's germline CDR1 is SGHRS and CDR2 YFSETQ.

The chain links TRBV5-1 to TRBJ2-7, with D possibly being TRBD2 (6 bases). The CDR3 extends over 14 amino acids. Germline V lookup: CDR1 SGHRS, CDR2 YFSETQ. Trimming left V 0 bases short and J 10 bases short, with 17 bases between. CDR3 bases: TGCGCCAGCAGCTTGGATTCGGGAGTGGTGGAACAGTACTTC. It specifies CASSLDSGVVEQYF.

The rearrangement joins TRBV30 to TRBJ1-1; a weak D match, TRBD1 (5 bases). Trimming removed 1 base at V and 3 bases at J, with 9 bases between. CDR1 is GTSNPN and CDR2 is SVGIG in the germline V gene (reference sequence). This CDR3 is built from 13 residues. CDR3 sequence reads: CAWSGGRDTEAFF. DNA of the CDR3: TGTGCCTGGAGTGGGGGCAGGGACACTGAAGCTTTCTTT.

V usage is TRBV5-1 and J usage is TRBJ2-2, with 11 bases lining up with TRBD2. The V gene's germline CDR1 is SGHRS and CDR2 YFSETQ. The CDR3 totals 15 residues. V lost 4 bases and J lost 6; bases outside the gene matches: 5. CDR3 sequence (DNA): TGCGCCAGCAGCCCGACTAGCGGGAAATCCGGGGAGCTGTTTTTT. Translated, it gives CASSPTSGKSGELFF. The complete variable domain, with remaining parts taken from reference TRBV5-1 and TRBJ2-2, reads KAGVTQTPRYLIKTRGQQVTLSCSPISGHRSVSWYQQTPGQGLQFLFEYFSETQRNKGNFPGRFSGRQFSNSRSEMNVSTLELGDSALYLCASSPTSGKSGELFFGEGSRLTVL.

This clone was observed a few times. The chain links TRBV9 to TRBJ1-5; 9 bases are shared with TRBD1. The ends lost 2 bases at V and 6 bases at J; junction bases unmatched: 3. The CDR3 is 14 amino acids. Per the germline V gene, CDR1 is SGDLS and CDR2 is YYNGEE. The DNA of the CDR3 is TGTGCCAGCAGCGTCGGGACAGGGTTTCAGCCCCAGCATTTT. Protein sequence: CASSVGTGFQPQHF.

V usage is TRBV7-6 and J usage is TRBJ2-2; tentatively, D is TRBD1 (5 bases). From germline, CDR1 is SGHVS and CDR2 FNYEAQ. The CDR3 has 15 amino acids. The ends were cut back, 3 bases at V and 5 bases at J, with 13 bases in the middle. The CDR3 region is CASSLVQGYTGELFF. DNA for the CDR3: TGTGCCAGCAGCTTGGTCCAGGGATATACCGGGGAGCTGTTTTTT.

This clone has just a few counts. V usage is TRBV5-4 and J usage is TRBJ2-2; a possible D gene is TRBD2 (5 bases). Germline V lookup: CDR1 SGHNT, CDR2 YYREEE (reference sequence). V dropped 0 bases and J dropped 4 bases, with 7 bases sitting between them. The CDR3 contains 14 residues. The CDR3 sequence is CASSLAGSTGELFF. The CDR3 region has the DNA TGTGCCAGCAGCTTGGCGGGGAGCACCGGGGAGCTGTTTTTT.

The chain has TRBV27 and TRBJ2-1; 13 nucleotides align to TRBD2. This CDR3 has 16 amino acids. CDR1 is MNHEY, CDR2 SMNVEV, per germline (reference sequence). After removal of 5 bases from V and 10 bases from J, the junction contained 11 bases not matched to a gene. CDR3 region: CASSPVRLAGGSEQFF. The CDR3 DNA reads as TGTGCCAGCAGTCCAGTGCGACTAGCGGGAGGTAGCGAGCAGTTCTTC.

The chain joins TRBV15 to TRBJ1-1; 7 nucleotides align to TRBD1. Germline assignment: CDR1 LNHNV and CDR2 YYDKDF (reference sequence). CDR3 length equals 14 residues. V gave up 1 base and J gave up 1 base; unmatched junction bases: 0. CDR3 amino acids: CATSRAGGNTEAFF. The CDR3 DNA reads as TGTGCCACCAGCAGAGCAGGGGGGAACACTGAAGCTTTCTTT.

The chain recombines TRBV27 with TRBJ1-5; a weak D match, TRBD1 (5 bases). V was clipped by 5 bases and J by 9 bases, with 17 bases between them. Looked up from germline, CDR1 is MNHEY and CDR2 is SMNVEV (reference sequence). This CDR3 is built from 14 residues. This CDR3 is CASSAGPPKGPQHF. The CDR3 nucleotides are TGTGCCAGCAGTGCGGGACCGCCCAAGGGGCCCCAGCATTTT.

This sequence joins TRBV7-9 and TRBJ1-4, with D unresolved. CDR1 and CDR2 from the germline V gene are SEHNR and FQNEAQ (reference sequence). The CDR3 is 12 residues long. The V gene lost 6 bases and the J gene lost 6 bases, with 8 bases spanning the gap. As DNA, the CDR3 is TGTGCCAGCAGGACATCTTATGAAAAACTGTTTTTT. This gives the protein CASRTSYEKLFF. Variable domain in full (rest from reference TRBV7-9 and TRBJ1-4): DTGVSQNPRHKITKRGQNVTFRCDPISEHNRLYWYRQTLGQGPEFLTYFQNEAQLEKSRLLSDRFSAERPKGSFSTLEIQRTEQGDSAMYLCASRTSYEKLFFGSGTQLSVL.

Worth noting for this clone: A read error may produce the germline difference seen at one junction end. Here the CDR3 DNA reads TGTGCCAGCAGCTTACTCGCGCGTACGTCGGGGAACACCGGGAAGCTGTTTTTT. Protein product: CASSLLARTSGNTGKLFF. The chain combines TRBV7-8 with TRBJ2-2; D perhaps matches TRBD2 (5 bases). CDR1 is SGHVS and CDR2 is FQNEAQ in the germline V gene. The CDR3 totals 18 residues.

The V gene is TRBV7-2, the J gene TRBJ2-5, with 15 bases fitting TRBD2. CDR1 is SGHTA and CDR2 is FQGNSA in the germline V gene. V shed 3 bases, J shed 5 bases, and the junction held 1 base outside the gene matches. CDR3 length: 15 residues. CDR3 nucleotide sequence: TGTGCCAGCAGCTTGGGACTAGCGGGAGGCGAGACCCAGTACTTC. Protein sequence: CASSLGLAGGETQYF.

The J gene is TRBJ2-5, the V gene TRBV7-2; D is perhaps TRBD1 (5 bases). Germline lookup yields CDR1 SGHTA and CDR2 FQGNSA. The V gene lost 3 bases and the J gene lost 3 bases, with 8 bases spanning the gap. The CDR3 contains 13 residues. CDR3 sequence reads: CASSFGREETQYF. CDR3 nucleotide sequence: TGTGCCAGCAGCTTTGGCAGGGAAGAGACCCAGTACTTC.

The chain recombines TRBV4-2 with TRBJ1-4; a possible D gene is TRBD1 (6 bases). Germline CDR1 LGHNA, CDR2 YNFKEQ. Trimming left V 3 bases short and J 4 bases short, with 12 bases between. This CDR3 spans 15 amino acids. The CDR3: CASSQGGRNNEKLFF. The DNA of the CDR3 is TGTGCCAGCAGCCAGGGGGGGCGTAATAATGAAAAACTGTTTTTT.

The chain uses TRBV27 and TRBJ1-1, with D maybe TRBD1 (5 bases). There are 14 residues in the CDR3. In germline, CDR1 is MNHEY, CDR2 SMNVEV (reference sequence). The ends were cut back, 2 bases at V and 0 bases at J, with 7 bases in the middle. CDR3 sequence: CASSLTGLNTEAFF. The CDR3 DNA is TGTGCCAGCAGTTTAACAGGCTTGAACACTGAAGCTTTCTTT.

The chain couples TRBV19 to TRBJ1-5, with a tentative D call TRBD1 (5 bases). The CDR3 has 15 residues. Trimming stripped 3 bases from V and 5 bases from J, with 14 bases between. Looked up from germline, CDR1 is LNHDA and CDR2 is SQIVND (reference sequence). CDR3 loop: CASSIAFGGDQPQHF. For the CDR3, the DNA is TGTGCCAGTAGTATCGCCTTCGGGGGAGATCAGCCCCAGCATTTT.